The 29 T cell receptor beta chains below all came from one sample that was sequenced in a study of tumor-infiltrating lymphocytes in primary liver carcinoma. Unsorted bulk tissue, about 19-30 mg of it, served as the source for co-extraction of RNA and DNA. With a constant-region primer, TCR beta cDNA was made from roughly 500 ng of total RNA. Researchers made the TCR beta libraries by running three nested multiplex PCR rounds with slightly modified ARM-PCR. It was with TRBV1-TRBV30 forward primers and a C-beta reverse primer that the first two PCR rounds were run, at approximately 9 cycles each. One entry per CDR3 protein, called by TCRdb with MiXCR from the multiplex PCR reads. The sample lists approximately 100,000 distinct CDR3 sequences, around two thirds occurring once. Sequenced material: liver tumor tissue from sampling region 2. The subset: tumor region T2, inferior pole. Source of these receptors: a woman aged 55-69 years with primary liver carcinoma and hepatitis B virus infection.

This clonotype showed up just once. Possible read error: a much larger clone is one base away. The chain joins TRBV7-8 to TRBJ1-5; possibly TRBD1 for D (6 bases). Germline V gives CDR1 SGHVS, CDR2 FQNEAQ. Trimming removed 5 bases at V and 12 bases at J, with 14 bases between. The CDR3 consists of 12 residues. The CDR3 nucleotides are TGTGCCAGCAGCGCCCCGGGGGGGCTCCAGCATTTT. Protein sequence: CASSAPGGLQHF. Full variable domain (rest looked up from reference TRBV7-8 and TRBJ1-5): GAGVSQSPRYKVAKRGQDVALRCDPISGHVSLFWYQQALGQGPEFLTYFQNEAQLDKSGLPSDRFFAERPEGSVSTLKIQRTQQEDSAVYLCASSAPGGLQHFGDGTRLSIL.

The chain carries TRBV29-1 and TRBJ2-7; 14 bases fit TRBD2. The trim removed 6 bases at V and 6 bases at J, leaving 7 bases unmatched. The CDR3 has 14 residues. Per germline, CDR1 SQVTM and CDR2 ANQGSEA. CDR3 sequence: CSVVLGTSGSEQYF. The CDR3 bases are TGCAGCGTCGTCCTTGGGACTAGCGGGAGCGAGCAGTACTTC.

About this clonotype: The conserved final phenylalanine or tryptophan is absent from the CDR3, which likely points to a read error. The chain combines TRBV7-9 with TRBJ2-3; TRBD1 agrees at 7 bases. The germline gives CDR1 SEHNR, CDR2 FQNEAQ (reference sequence). The CDR3 length is 13 residues. CDR3 residues: CASFRGGTDTQYL. As DNA, the CDR3 is TGTGCCAGCTTTAGAGGGGGCACAGATACTCAGTATCTT.

This clonotype occurred a few times. Possible read error: a much larger clone is one base away. The J gene is TRBJ2-2, the V gene TRBV12-5; tentatively, D is TRBD2 (5 bases). This CDR3 is built from 12 residues. Germline CDR1 is LGHNT and CDR2 is FRNRAP. The CDR3 DNA is TGTGCTAGTGGTTATAACACCGGGGAGCTGTTATTT. Its translation: CASGYNTGELLF.

On this clonotype itself: A junction end diverges from the germline sequence, so it may reflect a read error. V is TRBV11-2 and J is TRBJ2-3; 7 bases are a match to TRBD1. Germline CDR1 and CDR2: SGHAT and FQNNGV. The CDR3 runs 16 residues. CDR3 DNA sequence: TGTGCCAGTAGCTTAGGGGGCCGGCTAAGCATAGATACGCAGTATTTT. Protein product: CASSLGGRLSIDTQYF.

V usage is TRBV5-1 and J usage is TRBJ2-1; D is perhaps TRBD1 or TRBD2 (6 bases each). This CDR3 has 18 amino acids. Trimming removed 0 bases from V and 5 bases from J, with 21 bases in between. Germline lookup yields CDR1 SGHRS and CDR2 YFSETQ. In DNA, the CDR3 is TGCGCCAGCAGCTTGGGTGTGGTCGGGGGCAAGTCCCACAATGAGCAGTTCTTC. Translated, it gives CASSLGVVGGKSHNEQFF.

The chain uses TRBV12-3 or TRBV12-4 and TRBJ1-1; 8 bases map to TRBD1. This CDR3 has 14 amino acids. V lost 9 bases and J lost 6; bases outside the gene matches: 12. Here the CDR3 DNA reads TGTGCCAGTAGGGCAACAGGGGGATCATCTGAAGCTTTCTTT. This encodes CASRATGGSSEAFF.

With respect to this clonotype: Mismatch with germline at one junction end may stem from a read error. J is TRBJ2-5 and V is TRBV11-2; TRBD2 matches 8 bases. In germline, CDR1 is SGHAT, CDR2 FQNNGV. This CDR3 is built from 15 residues. The CDR3, as DNA: TGTGGCAGCAGCTTCGCTACTAGCGGACAAGAGACCCAGTACTTC. The encoded protein is CGSSFATSGQETQYF.

The chain is built from TRBV11-2 and TRBJ2-5, with a weak D call TRBD2 (6 bases). Germline V gene data show CDR1 as SGHAT and CDR2 as FQNNGV. There are 13 residues in the CDR3. This chain's CDR3 is CASCLESKGTQYF. For the CDR3, the DNA is TGTGCTAGCTGCTTAGAATCCAAGGGGACTCAGTACTTC.

This clonotype came up many times. The genes are TRBV4-2 and TRBJ1-4; 7 bases match TRBD1. Trimming took 5 bases from V and 6 from J; bases not matched to a gene: 6. CDR3 size: 14 residues. Germline CDR1 reads LGHNA; CDR2 reads YNFKEQ. CDR3 amino acids: CASSSGGEDEKLFF. The CDR3 nucleotides are TGTGCCAGCAGCTCAGGGGGAGAGGATGAAAAACTGTTTTTT.

Comment on this clonotype: A junction end diverges from the germline sequence, so it may reflect a read error. The genes are TRBV10-3 and TRBJ2-3; no clear D gene. This CDR3 is built from 11 residues. Germline V gives CDR1 ENHRY, CDR2 SYGVKD. Here the CDR3 reads CVICASDTQYF. The CDR3 nucleotides read TGTGTCATCTGTGCATCAGATACGCAGTATTTT.

Notes on this clonotype: Germline and junction disagree at one end, which may indicate a read error. This rearrangement joins TRBV11-2 to TRBJ2-6, with D perhaps TRBD1 (5 bases). Germline loops: CDR1 SGHAT, CDR2 FQNNGV. The CDR3 contains 15 residues. CDR3 loop: CASSLTTPGANFLTF. The DNA of the CDR3 is TGTGCCAGCAGCTTAACGACGCCTGGGGCCAACTTCCTGACTTTC.

The sample holds many counts of this clonotype. This chain links TRBV10-3 with TRBJ1-2; D might be TRBD1 (5 bases). Germline CDR1 is ENHRY and CDR2 is SYGVKD. V dropped 3 bases and J dropped 3 bases, with 8 bases sitting between them. The CDR3 consists of 13 residues. The CDR3 here is CAISEEGDYGYTF. The CDR3, as DNA: TGTGCCATCAGTGAAGAAGGGGACTATGGCTACACCTTC.

The J gene is TRBJ2-2, the V gene TRBV28; tentatively, D is TRBD2 (5 bases). Between the trimmed V and J ends, which lost 5 bases and 3 bases, there was a span of 13 bases. The length of the CDR3 is 15 residues. From germline, CDR1 is MDHEN and CDR2 SYDVKM. DNA of the CDR3: TGTGCCAGCAGTCCTGCGGGCAGCGACACCGGGGAGCTGTTTTTT. Translating it yields CASSPAGSDTGELFF.

This clonotype was picked up many times. V is TRBV10-3 and J is TRBJ1-2; possibly TRBD1 for D (6 bases). This CDR3 has 12 amino acids. V was shortened by 8 bases and J by 4 bases, with 11 bases between the two germline ends. CDR1 and CDR2 (germline): ENHRY, SYGVKD. This CDR3 reads CAIAPDSYGYTF. As DNA, the CDR3 is TGTGCCATCGCGCCGGACAGCTATGGCTACACCTTC.

This clonotype was seen repeatedly, ten times or more. This chain connects TRBV6-1 to TRBJ2-1, with TRBD1 matching over 11 bases. This CDR3 spans 14 amino acids. V shed 8 bases and J 4 bases; nucleotides not matched to a gene: 4. Germline assignment: CDR1 MNHNS and CDR2 SASEGT. CDR3 coding DNA: TGTGCCAGCGGGGGACAGGGGGAGTACAATGAGCAGTTCTTC. Its protein product is CASGGQGEYNEQFF.

There are a few counts of this clonotype. A much larger clonotype is one base distant, so this may be a read error. V gene TRBV29-1 combines with J gene TRBJ2-3; no firm D call. CDR3 length equals 13 residues. CDR1 and CDR2 (germline): SQVTM, ANQGSEA. CDR3 residues: CGVEEEAGDTQYF. The CDR3 DNA is TGCGGCGTTGAAGAAGAAGCCGGGGATACGCAGTATTTT.

This clonotype was seen just once. One end of the junction is discordant with germline, which a read error may explain. The chain joins TRBV4-1 to TRBJ2-1; D remains unclear. The CDR3 covers 17 residues. Germline assignment: CDR1 MGHRA and CDR2 YSYEKL. CDR3 sequence: CASSLTQWAGIYNEQFF. The CDR3 coding sequence is TGCGCCAGTAGCCTCACACAGTGGGCTGGGATATACAATGAGCAGTTCTTC.

The chain couples TRBV29-1 to TRBJ2-4; TRBD1 aligns across 9 bases. Germline V gene sequence: CDR1 SQVTM, CDR2 ANQGSEA. CDR3 length: 13 amino acids. V dropped 7 bases and J dropped 15; count of bases not matched to a gene: 16. The CDR3 sequence: CSAITGTGGVRYF. CDR3 nucleotide sequence: TGCAGCGCGATCACCGGCACAGGGGGCGTTCGGTACTTC.

The chain employs TRBV12-3 or TRBV12-4 and TRBJ2-2, with 7 bases identical to TRBD2. With V trimmed by 6 bases and J by 9 bases, 19 bases remained unmatched. The CDR3 spans 17 residues. The CDR3 sequence is CASRPVTGRWNTRELFF. CDR3 coding DNA: TGTGCCAGCAGACCGGTTACCGGGAGGTGGAACACTAGGGAGCTGTTTTTT.

Of note for this clonotype: A much larger clone is a single base away; this may be a read error. The J gene is TRBJ1-2, the V gene TRBV30; 8 nucleotides align to TRBD1. The length of the CDR3 is 16 residues. After removal of 2 bases from V and 6 bases from J, the junction contained 14 bases not matched to a gene. Per germline, CDR1 GTSNPN and CDR2 SVGIG (reference sequence). The CDR3 spells CAWSWGKGTGVHGYTF. CDR3 nucleotide sequence: TGTGCCTGGAGTTGGGGGAAAGGGACAGGAGTTCATGGCTACACCTTC.

Comments on this clonotype: At one end, the junction sequence differs from germline, possibly due to a read error. The chain employs TRBV12-3 or TRBV12-4 and TRBJ2-1; D not resolved. The CDR3 has 17 residues. Here the CDR3 DNA reads TGTGCCAGCTGTCCGCGCCCGAGAAGTATGGCCTACAATGAGCATTTCTTC. As protein: CASCPRPRSMAYNEHFF.

This clonotype was recorded at least ten times. V gene TRBV7-9 combines with J gene TRBJ2-7; no definite D call. V lost 1 base and J 0 bases, leaving 7 bases between the germline ends. The germline V gene has CDR1 SEHNR and CDR2 FQNEAQ (reference sequence). The CDR3 contains 14 residues. CDR3 in amino acids: CASSLEVASYEQYF. Written as DNA, the CDR3 is TGTGCCAGCAGCTTAGAGGTGGCCTCCTACGAGCAGTACTTC. Filled out from reference TRBV7-9 and TRBJ2-7, the complete variable domain reads DTGVSQNPRHKITKRGQNVTFRCDPISEHNRLYWYRQTLGQGPEFLTYFQNEAQLEKSRLLSDRFSAERPKGSFSTLEIQRTEQGDSAMYLCASSLEVASYEQYFGPGTRLTVT.

V and J are TRBV28 and TRBJ2-3, with D unresolved. This CDR3 has 15 residues. The germline V gene has CDR1 MDHEN and CDR2 SYDVKM. With 5 bases removed from V and 0 bases from J, the gap between germline ends came to 12 bases. The CDR3 protein is CASSDFQRSTDTQYF. The DNA for the CDR3 is TGTGCCAGCAGTGACTTCCAACGCAGCACAGATACGCAGTATTTT.

Of note for this clonotype: The CDR3 end shows no conserved phenylalanine or tryptophan, and so a read error is likely. The chain recombines TRBV7-9 with TRBJ2-7; 12 bases match TRBD2. CDR1 is SEHNR and CDR2 is FQNEAQ in the germline V gene (reference sequence). V shed 2 bases, J shed 3 bases, and the junction held 8 bases outside the gene matches. The CDR3 covers 17 residues. The CDR3, as DNA: TGTGCCAGCAGCTTATCGGGTGGGACTAGCGGGTTCTACGAGCAGTACTTA. It is translated as CASSLSGGTSGFYEQYL.

In regard to this clonotype: The germline gene is not matched at one end of the junction; a read error may be the cause. V is TRBV11-1 and J is TRBJ2-2, with D uncertain. The length of the CDR3 is 14 residues. The germline V gene encodes CDR1 SGHAT and CDR2 FQDESV (reference sequence). DNA of the CDR3: TGTGCCAAGAGACCGAGCCTTGACACGGGGGAGCTGTTTTTT. As protein: CAKRPSLDTGELFF.

This rearrangement joins TRBV29-1 to TRBJ1-1; 9 bases align to TRBD1. CDR1 is SQVTM and CDR2 is ANQGSEA in the germline V gene. CDR3 length: 13 residues. CDR3 sequence (DNA): TGCAGTGCGCTGACAGGGGGTGACACTGAAGCTTTCTTT. This gives the protein CSALTGGDTEAFF.

To note about this clonotype: A much larger clone sits a single nucleotide away, making a read error possible. The gene calls are TRBV6-4 and TRBJ2-2; tentatively, D is TRBD1 (6 bases). The CDR3 contains 15 residues. The germline gives CDR1 MRHNA, CDR2 SNTAGT. V lost 0 bases and J 4 bases, leaving 9 bases between the germline ends. The CDR3 spells CASSDSRGGTGELFF. Written as DNA, the CDR3 is TGTGCCAGCAGTGACTCGAGAGGGGGCACCGGGGAGCTGTTTTTT.

Worth noting for this clonotype: Its ends do not fully match the called genes, so a read error is possible. CDR3 sequence (DNA): TGTACCAGTAGTATATCTAGCGGGAGGGGTGTTCATGAGCAGTTCTTC. Protein: CTSSISSGRGVHEQFF. V gene TRBV19 combines with J gene TRBJ2-1; 12 nucleotides match TRBD2. This CDR3 has 16 amino acids. Germline V gene lookup returns CDR1 LNHDA and CDR2 SQIVND (reference sequence).